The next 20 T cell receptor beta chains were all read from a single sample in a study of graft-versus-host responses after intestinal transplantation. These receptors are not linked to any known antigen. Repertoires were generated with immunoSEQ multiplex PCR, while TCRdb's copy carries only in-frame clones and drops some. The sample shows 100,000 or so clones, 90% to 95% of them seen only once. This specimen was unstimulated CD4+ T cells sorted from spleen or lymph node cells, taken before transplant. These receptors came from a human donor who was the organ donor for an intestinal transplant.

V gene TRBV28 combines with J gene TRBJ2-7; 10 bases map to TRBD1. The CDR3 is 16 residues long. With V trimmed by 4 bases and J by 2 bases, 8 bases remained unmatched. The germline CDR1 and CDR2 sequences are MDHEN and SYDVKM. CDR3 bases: TGTGCCAGCAGTTCACTACCGGGACAGGGGCCCTACGAGCAGTACTTC. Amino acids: CASSSLPGQGPYEQYF. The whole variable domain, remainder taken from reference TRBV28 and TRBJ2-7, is DVKVTQSSRYLVKRTGEKVFLECVQDMDHENMFWYRQDPGLGLRLIYFSYDVKMKEKGDIPEGYSVSREKKERFSLILESASTNQTSMYLCASSSLPGQGPYEQYFGPGTRLTVT.

The CDR3 coding sequence is TGTGCCAGCAGCGCTAACAGGTACCTAAACGGGTCTAACTATGGCTACACCTTC. Its translation is CASSANRYLNGSNYGYTF. This sequence joins TRBV9 and TRBJ1-2; TRBD1 is a possible D gene (5 bases). V lost 3 bases and J lost 0, with 21 bases in between. This CDR3 is 18 amino acids long. The germline V gene encodes CDR1 SGDLS and CDR2 YYNGEE.

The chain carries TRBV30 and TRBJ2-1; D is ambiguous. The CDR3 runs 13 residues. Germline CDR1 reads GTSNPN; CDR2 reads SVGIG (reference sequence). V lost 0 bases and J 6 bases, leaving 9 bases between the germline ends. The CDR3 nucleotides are TGTGCCTGGAGTGTACCAGCAGGCAATGAGCAGTTCTTC. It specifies CAWSVPAGNEQFF.

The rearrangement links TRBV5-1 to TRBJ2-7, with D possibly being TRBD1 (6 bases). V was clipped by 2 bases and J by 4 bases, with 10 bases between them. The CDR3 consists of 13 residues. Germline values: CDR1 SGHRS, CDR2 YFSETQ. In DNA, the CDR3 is TGCGCCAGCAGCTTTACGCAGGGGTACGAGCAGTACTTC. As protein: CASSFTQGYEQYF. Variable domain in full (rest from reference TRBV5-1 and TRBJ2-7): KAGVTQTPRYLIKTRGQQVTLSCSPISGHRSVSWYQQTPGQGLQFLFEYFSETQRNKGNFPGRFSGRQFSNSRSEMNVSTLELGDSALYLCASSFTQGYEQYFGPGTRLTVT.

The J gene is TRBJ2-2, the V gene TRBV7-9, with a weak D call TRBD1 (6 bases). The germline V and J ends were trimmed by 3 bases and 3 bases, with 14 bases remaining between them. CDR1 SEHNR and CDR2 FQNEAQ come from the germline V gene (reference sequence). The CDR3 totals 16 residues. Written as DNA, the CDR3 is TGTGCCAGCAGCTTCGGACAGACCCGGGACACCGGGGAGCTGTTTTTT. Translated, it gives CASSFGQTRDTGELFF. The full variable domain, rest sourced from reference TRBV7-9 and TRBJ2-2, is DTGVSQNPRHKITKRGQNVTFRCDPISEHNRLYWYRQTLGQGPEFLTYFQNEAQLEKSRLLSDRFSAERPKGSFSTLEIQRTEQGDSAMYLCASSFGQTRDTGELFFGEGSRLTVL.

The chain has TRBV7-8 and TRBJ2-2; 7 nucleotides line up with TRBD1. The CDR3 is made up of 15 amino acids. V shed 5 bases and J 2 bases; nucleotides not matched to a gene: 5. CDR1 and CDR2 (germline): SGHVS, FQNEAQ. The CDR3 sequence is CASSTDRLNTGELFF. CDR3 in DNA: TGTGCCAGCAGCACGGACAGGCTAAACACCGGGGAGCTGTTTTTT.

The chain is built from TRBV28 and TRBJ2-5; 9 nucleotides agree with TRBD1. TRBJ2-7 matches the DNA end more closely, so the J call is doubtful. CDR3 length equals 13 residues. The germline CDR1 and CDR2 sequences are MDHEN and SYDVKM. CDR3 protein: CASSWDRVNEQYF. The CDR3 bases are TGTGCCAGCAGTTGGGACAGGGTCAACGAGCAGTACTTC.

The CDR3 reads CASSLGFQGHEQFF. In nucleotides, the CDR3 is TGTGCCAGCAGCTTAGGATTCCAGGGTCATGAGCAGTTCTTC. V usage is TRBV11-1 and J usage is TRBJ2-1; D might be TRBD1 (5 bases). Germline V gives CDR1 SGHAT, CDR2 FQDESV (reference sequence). The CDR3 contains 14 residues. V dropped 1 base and J dropped 8 bases, with 12 bases sitting between them.

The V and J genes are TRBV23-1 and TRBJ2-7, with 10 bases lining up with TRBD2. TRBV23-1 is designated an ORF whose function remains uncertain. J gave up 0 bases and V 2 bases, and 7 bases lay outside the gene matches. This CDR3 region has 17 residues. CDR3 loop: CASSQPRTSGYSYEQYF. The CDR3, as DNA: TGCGCCAGCAGTCAACCAAGGACTAGCGGATACTCCTACGAGCAGTACTTC.

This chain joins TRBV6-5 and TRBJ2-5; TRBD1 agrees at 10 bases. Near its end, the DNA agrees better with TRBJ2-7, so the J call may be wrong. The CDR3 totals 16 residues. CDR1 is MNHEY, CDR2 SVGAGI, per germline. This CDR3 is CASSYLSGQGVTEQYF. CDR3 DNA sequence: TGTGCCAGCAGTTACCTATCCGGACAGGGGGTGACCGAGCAGTACTTC.

In nucleotides, the CDR3 is TGTGCCAGCGTCCGAACTAGCGGGGGGGATGGCGGTGAGCAGTTCTTC. Translated, it gives CASVRTSGGDGGEQFF. V and J are TRBV5-6 and TRBJ2-1, with 13 bases matching TRBD2. There are 16 residues in the CDR3. The V and J ends lost 7 bases and 9 bases, in that order; junction bases with no gene match: 13. Germline V gives CDR1 SGHDT, CDR2 YYEEEE.

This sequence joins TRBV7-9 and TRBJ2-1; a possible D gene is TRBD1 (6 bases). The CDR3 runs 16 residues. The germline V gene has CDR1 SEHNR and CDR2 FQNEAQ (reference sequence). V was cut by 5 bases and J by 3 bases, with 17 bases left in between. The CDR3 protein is CASSPLGDILYNEQFF. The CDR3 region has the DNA TGTGCCAGCAGCCCCCTTGGGGACATCCTCTACAATGAGCAGTTCTTC. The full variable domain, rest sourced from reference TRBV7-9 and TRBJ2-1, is DTGVSQNPRHKITKRGQNVTFRCDPISEHNRLYWYRQTLGQGPEFLTYFQNEAQLEKSRLLSDRFSAERPKGSFSTLEIQRTEQGDSAMYLCASSPLGDILYNEQFFGPGTRLTVL.

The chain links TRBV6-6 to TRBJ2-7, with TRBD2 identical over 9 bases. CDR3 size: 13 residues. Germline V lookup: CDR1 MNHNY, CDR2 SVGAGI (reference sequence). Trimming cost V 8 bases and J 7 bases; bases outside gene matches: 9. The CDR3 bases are TGTGCCAGCCGGGCGGGGGGGGTGGGAGAGCAGTACTTC. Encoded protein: CASRAGGVGEQYF.

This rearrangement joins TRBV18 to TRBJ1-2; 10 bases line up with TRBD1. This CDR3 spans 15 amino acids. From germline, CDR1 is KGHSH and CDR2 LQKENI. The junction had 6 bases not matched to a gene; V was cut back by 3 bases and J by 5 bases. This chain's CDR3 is CASSPFRDRGYGYTF. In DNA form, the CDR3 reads TGTGCCAGCTCACCGTTTCGGGACAGGGGTTATGGCTACACCTTC.

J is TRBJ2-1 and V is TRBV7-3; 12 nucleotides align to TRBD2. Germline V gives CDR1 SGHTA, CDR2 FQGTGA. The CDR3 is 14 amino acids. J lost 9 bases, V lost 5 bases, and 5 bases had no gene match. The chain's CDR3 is CASSTSGGLGEQFF. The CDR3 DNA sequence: TGTGCCAGCAGCACTAGCGGGGGGCTAGGTGAGCAGTTCTTC. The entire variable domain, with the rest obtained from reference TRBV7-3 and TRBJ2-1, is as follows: GAGVSQTPSNKVTEKGKYVELRCDPISGHTALYWYRQSLGQGPEFLIYFQGTGAADDSGLPNDRFFAVRPEGSVSTLKIQRTERGDSAVYLCASSTSGGLGEQFFGPGTRLTVL.

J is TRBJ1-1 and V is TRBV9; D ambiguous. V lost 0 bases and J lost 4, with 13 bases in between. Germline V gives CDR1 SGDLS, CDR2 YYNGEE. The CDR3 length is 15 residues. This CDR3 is CASSVGWRLATEAFF. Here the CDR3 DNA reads TGTGCCAGCAGCGTAGGGTGGAGGTTGGCCACTGAAGCTTTCTTT.

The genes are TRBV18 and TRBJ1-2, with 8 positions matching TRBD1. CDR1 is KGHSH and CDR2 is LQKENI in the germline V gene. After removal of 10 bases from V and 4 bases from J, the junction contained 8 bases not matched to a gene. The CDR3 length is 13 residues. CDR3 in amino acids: CATPTQGGYGYTF. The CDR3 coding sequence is TGTGCCACCCCGACACAGGGGGGCTATGGCTACACCTTC.

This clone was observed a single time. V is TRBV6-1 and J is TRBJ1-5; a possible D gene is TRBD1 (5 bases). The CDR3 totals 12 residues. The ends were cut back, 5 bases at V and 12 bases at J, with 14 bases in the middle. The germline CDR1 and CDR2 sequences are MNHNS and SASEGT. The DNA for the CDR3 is TGTGCCAGCAGTTATAGTACAGGTATCCAGCATTTT. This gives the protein CASSYSTGIQHF.

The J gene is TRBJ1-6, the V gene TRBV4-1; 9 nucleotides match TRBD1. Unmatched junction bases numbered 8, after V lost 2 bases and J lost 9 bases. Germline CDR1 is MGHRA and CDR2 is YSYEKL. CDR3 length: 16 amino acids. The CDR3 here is CASSQPRQGVGSPLHF. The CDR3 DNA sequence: TGCGCCAGCAGCCAACCTAGACAGGGGGTAGGTTCACCCCTCCACTTT.

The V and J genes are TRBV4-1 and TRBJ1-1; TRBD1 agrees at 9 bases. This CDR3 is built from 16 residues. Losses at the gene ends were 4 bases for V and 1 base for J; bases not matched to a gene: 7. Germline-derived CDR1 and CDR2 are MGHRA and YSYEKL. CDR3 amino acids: CASSPYRQGGNTEAFF. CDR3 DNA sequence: TGCGCCAGCAGCCCGTACCGACAGGGGGGGAACACTGAAGCTTTCTTT.